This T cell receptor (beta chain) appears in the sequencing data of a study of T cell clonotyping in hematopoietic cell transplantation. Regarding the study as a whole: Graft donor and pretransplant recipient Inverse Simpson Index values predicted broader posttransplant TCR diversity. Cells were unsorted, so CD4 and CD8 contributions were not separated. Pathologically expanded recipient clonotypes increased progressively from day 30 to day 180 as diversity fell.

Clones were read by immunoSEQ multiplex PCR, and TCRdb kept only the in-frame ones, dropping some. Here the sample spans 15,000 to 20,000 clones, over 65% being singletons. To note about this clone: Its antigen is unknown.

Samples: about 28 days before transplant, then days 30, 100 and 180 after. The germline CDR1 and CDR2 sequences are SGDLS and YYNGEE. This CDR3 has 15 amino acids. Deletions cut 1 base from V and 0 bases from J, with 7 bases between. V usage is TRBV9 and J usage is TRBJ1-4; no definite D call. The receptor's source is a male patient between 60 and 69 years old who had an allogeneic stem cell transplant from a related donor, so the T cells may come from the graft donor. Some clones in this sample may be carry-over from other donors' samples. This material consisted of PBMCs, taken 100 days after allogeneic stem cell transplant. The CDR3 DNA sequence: TGTGCCAGCAGCGTAAACGTCGCAACTAATGAAAAACTGTTTTTT. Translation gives CASSVNVATNEKLFF.